These 21 T cell receptor beta chains came from one sample sequenced in a study of patients and donors after allogeneic stem cell transplantation. Via MiXCR, TCRdb re-called the RT-PCR reads, giving one row per CDR3 protein. The sample has hundreds of distinct CDR3 sequences; approximately 1.5% are singletons. Sequenced input: blood, either unsorted or a sorted T cell fraction (not recorded which). These receptors came from a human donor who was either an allogeneic HSCT recipient or a stem cell or donor lymphocyte infusion donor (not recorded which). It is not recorded whose cells these are; they may come from a transplant donor.

Within the sample, this clonotype is large (0.1 to 1%). This chain connects TRBV12-3 or TRBV12-4 to TRBJ2-2; no definite D call. CDR3 length: 17 residues. Deletions cut 7 bases from V and 2 bases from J, with 20 bases between. The DNA of the CDR3 is TGTGCCAGCACCCGACTTGAGGATATTAGCAACACCGGGGAGCTGTTTTTT. This sequence encodes CASTRLEDISNTGELFF.

The chain joins TRBV27 to TRBJ1-2; D not certain. Germline-derived CDR1 and CDR2 are MNHEY and SMNVEV (reference sequence). The germline V and J ends were trimmed by 4 bases and 5 bases, with 11 bases remaining between them. The CDR3 consists of 13 residues. This CDR3 is CASSSRREYGYTF. The CDR3 coding sequence is TGTGCCAGCAGTTCCCGAAGGGAATATGGCTACACCTTC.

By share, this clonotype ranks as medium-sized. The chain couples TRBV7-2 to TRBJ2-7; tentatively, D is TRBD1 or TRBD2 (5 bases each). Trimming took off 2 bases at V and 10 bases at J, with 12 bases between the two ends. The length of the CDR3 is 12 residues. Per germline, CDR1 SGHTA and CDR2 FQGNSA. DNA of the CDR3: TGTGCCAGCAGCTTACAAACAGGAGGACAGTACTTC. Protein product: CASSLQTGGQYF.

This clonotype is classed as medium-sized. This chain connects TRBV7-2 to TRBJ1-1, with a weak D call TRBD1 (5 bases). Germline CDR1 is SGHTA and CDR2 is FQGNSA. The CDR3 is 13 amino acids. Between the trimmed V and J ends, which lost 4 bases and 3 bases, there was a span of 9 bases. The CDR3 reads CASSSRGDTEAFF. CDR3 DNA: TGTGCCAGCAGCTCACGGGGGGACACTGAAGCTTTCTTT. The complete variable domain, with remaining parts taken from reference TRBV7-2 and TRBJ1-1, reads GAGVSQSPSNKVTEKGKDVELRCDPISGHTALYWYRQSLGQGLEFLIYFQGNSAPDKSGLPSDRFSAERTGGSVSTLTIQRTQQEDSAVYLCASSSRGDTEAFFGQGTRLTVV.

This clonotype is medium-sized in the sample. The rearrangement uses TRBV11-2 and TRBJ2-1; TRBD1 or TRBD2 may be the D gene (5 bases each). The CDR3 runs 15 residues. Germline CDR1 and CDR2: SGHAT and FQNNGV. Trimming took 6 bases from V and 0 from J, leaving 12 bases between them. The CDR3 region is CASRGEGRSYNEQFF. CDR3 coding DNA: TGTGCCAGCAGAGGAGAGGGACGCTCCTACAATGAGCAGTTCTTC.

This clonotype is labeled as medium-sized. V gene TRBV5-1 combines with J gene TRBJ2-7; tentatively, D is TRBD2 (6 bases). The ends were cut back, 4 bases at V and 5 bases at J, with 16 bases in the middle. The germline gives CDR1 SGHRS, CDR2 YFSETQ. The CDR3 runs 14 residues. The CDR3: CASSMGLRSDEQYF. The DNA for the CDR3 is TGCGCCAGCAGCATGGGACTCCGGAGCGACGAGCAGTACTTC.

This clonotype is deemed large (0.1 to 1%). The gene calls are TRBV27 and TRBJ1-2; D not resolved. Trimming shortened V by 3 bases and J by 0 bases, and 8 bases separated the two germline ends. The germline V gene has CDR1 MNHEY and CDR2 SMNVEV (reference sequence). The CDR3 extends over 14 amino acids. CDR3 DNA: TGTGCCAGCAGTTTGGCTCCGTCTAACTATGGCTACACCTTC. Translating it yields CASSLAPSNYGYTF.

Relative to its sample, this clonotype is medium-sized. The gene calls are TRBV2 and TRBJ2-3; TRBD2 aligns across 13 bases. The CDR3 length is 16 residues. Germline V CDR1 and CDR2: SNHLY, FYNNEI. Trimming removed 5 bases from V and 6 bases from J; junction bases left unmatched: 8. The chain's CDR3 is CASSPLLAGGPDTQYF. The CDR3 region has the DNA TGTGCCAGCAGTCCCCTACTAGCGGGAGGGCCGGATACGCAGTATTTT.

By share, this clonotype ranks as medium-sized. This rearrangement joins TRBV6-5 to TRBJ1-5; a weak D match, TRBD1 (6 bases). CDR1 and CDR2 from the germline V gene are MNHEY and SVGAGI. CDR3 length: 15 residues. V was pared by 2 bases and J by 4 bases, with 12 bases between. The CDR3: CASSYGTGINQPQHF. The DNA of the CDR3 is TGTGCCAGCAGTTACGGCACAGGGATAAATCAGCCCCAGCATTTT.

Relative to its sample, this clonotype is medium-sized. The J gene is TRBJ1-2, the V gene TRBV7-2; 7 positions match TRBD1. V was clipped by 5 bases and J by 7 bases; unmatched bases: 4. Germline CDR1 SGHTA, CDR2 FQGNSA. The CDR3 has 12 residues. CDR3 coding DNA: TGTGCCAGCAGCCCAGGGACAGCTGGCTACACCTTC. It translates to CASSPGTAGYTF.

This clonotype is deemed medium-sized (0.01 to 0.1%). The chain couples TRBV30 to TRBJ2-7; 10 bases line up with TRBD2. The CDR3 covers 14 residues. CDR1 and CDR2 from the germline V gene are GTSNPN and SVGIG (reference sequence). J was trimmed by 0 bases and V by 3 bases; bases with no gene match: 2. CDR3 sequence reads: CAWRGLAASYEQYF. In nucleotides, the CDR3 is TGTGCCTGGAGAGGACTAGCGGCCTCCTACGAGCAGTACTTC.

In its sample, this clonotype is large (0.1 to 1%). The chain joins TRBV4-1 to TRBJ2-2; D possibly matches TRBD1 or TRBD2 (6 bases each). The CDR3 extends over 15 amino acids. CDR1 MGHRA and CDR2 YSYEKL come from the germline V gene. Trimming left V 4 bases short and J 3 bases short, with 12 bases between. This CDR3 reads CASSRGDTDTGELFF. CDR3 nucleotide sequence: TGCGCCAGCAGCCGCGGGGACACCGACACCGGGGAGCTGTTTTTT.

This clonotype is medium-sized by share. The V call is TRBV7-2, the J call TRBJ2-1; TRBD2 aligns across 8 bases. Germline lookup yields CDR1 SGHTA and CDR2 FQGNSA. The CDR3 runs 14 residues. Trimming at V came to 5 bases and at J to 12 bases, leaving 12 bases not matched to a gene. Here the CDR3 DNA reads TGTGCCAGCAGCCCGGGACTAGACCTTGGGTGGCAGTTCTTC. This encodes CASSPGLDLGWQFF.

This clonotype is judged medium-sized. The V call is TRBV7-9, the J call TRBJ2-7; possibly TRBD1 or TRBD2 for D (5 bases each). This CDR3 is built from 14 residues. V lost 6 bases and J 0 bases, leaving 12 bases between the germline ends. Germline V CDR1 and CDR2: SEHNR, FQNEAQ (reference sequence). The CDR3 reads CASSEGRISYEQYF. In DNA, the CDR3 is TGTGCCAGCAGTGAGGGACGGATCTCCTACGAGCAGTACTTC.

By sample share, this clonotype is medium-sized (0.01 to 0.1%). The rearrangement joins TRBV7-2 to TRBJ2-5; D is possibly TRBD2 (6 bases). Germline-derived CDR1 and CDR2 are SGHTA and FQGNSA. Between the trimmed V and J ends, which lost 1 base and 0 bases, there was a span of 9 bases. CDR3 length: 15 amino acids. The CDR3 region has the DNA TGTGCCAGCAGCTTAGGGGGCGGGAACCAAGAGACCCAGTACTTC. Protein product: CASSLGGGNQETQYF. The full variable domain, completed using reference TRBV7-2 and TRBJ2-5, is GAGVSQSPSNKVTEKGKDVELRCDPISGHTALYWYRQSLGQGLEFLIYFQGNSAPDKSGLPSDRFSAERTGGSVSTLTIQRTQQEDSAVYLCASSLGGGNQETQYFGPGTRLLVL.

This clonotype ranks as large (0.1 to 1%). The rearrangement links TRBV12-2 to TRBJ2-7; the D call TRBD1 from the table was never checked on the DNA. TRBV12-2 is marked as a pseudogene. CDR3 length: 12 amino acids. The CDR3 reads CASRLDRDEQYF. Written as DNA, the CDR3 is TGTGCAAGTCGCTTAGACAGGGACGAGCAGTACTTC.

This clonotype ranks as medium-sized (0.01 to 0.1%). The chain joins TRBV5-4 to TRBJ2-5; 8 bases fit TRBD2. CDR1 and CDR2 (germline): SGHNT, YYREEE (reference sequence). The CDR3 has 16 residues. Trimming took 5 bases from V and 6 from J; bases not matched to a gene: 15. The CDR3 protein is CASSILGGADKQTQYF. Written as DNA, the CDR3 is TGTGCCAGCAGTATCCTCGGGGGGGCTGATAAGCAGACCCAGTACTTC.

By frequency in the sample, this clonotype is medium-sized. The chain uses TRBV7-2 and TRBJ2-1; 10 bases align to TRBD2. Germline values: CDR1 SGHTA, CDR2 FQGNSA. V lost 5 bases, J lost 10 bases, and 5 bases stayed unmatched. CDR3 length: 13 amino acids. CDR3 residues: CASSVLAGEEQFF. CDR3 sequence (DNA): TGTGCCAGCAGCGTGCTAGCGGGAGAAGAGCAGTTCTTC.

This clonotype is judged large. The V gene is TRBV4-3, the J gene TRBJ2-3; a possible D gene is TRBD2 (6 bases). The CDR3 has 17 residues. Germline V gives CDR1 LGHNA, CDR2 YSLEER. Trimming took off 2 bases at V and 1 base at J, with 16 bases between the two ends. In nucleotides, the CDR3 is TGCGCCAGCAGCCAAAATAGCGGCCTCAGCGGCACAGATACGCAGTATTTT. Translating it yields CASSQNSGLSGTDTQYF.

This clonotype is categorized as medium-sized. The rearrangement links TRBV28 to TRBJ1-1; D gene ambiguous. Between the trimmed V and J ends, which lost 2 bases and 4 bases, there was a span of 8 bases. The CDR3 sequence is 13 residues long. Germline V CDR1 and CDR2: MDHEN, SYDVKM. The CDR3 DNA reads TGTGCCAGCAGTTTAGTTAGTTCCACTGAAGCTTTCTTT. This sequence encodes CASSLVSSTEAFF.

By share, this clonotype counts as medium-sized. The chain couples TRBV7-6 to TRBJ2-1; 10 nucleotides match TRBD2. Germline lookup yields CDR1 SGHVS and CDR2 FNYEAQ. With 5 bases clipped from V and 3 bases from J, the junction kept 10 bases outside the gene matches. The CDR3 is made up of 17 amino acids. CDR3 nucleotides: TGTGCCAGCAGCCCACGACTAGCGGGCCTATTCTACAATGAGCAGTTCTTC. This codes for CASSPRLAGLFYNEQFF.